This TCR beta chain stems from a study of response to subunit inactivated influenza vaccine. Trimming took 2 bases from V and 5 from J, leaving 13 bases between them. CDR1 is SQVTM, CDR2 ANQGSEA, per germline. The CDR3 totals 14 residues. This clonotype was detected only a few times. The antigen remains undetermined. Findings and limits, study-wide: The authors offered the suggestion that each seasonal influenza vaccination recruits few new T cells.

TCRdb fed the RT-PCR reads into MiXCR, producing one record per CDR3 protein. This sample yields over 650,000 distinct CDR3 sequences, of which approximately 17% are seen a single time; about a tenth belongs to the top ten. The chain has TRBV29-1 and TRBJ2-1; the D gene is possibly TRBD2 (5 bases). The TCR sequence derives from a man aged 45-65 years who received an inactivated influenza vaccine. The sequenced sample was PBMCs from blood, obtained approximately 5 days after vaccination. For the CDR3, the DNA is TGCAGCGTTGAAAGGTACGGGCGGGACAATGAGCAGTTCTTC. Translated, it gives CSVERYGRDNEQFF.